The 19 T cell receptor beta chains below all came from one sample that was sequenced in a study of cytotoxic CD8 clonotypes in ibrutinib-treated CLL. Clones were read by immunoSEQ multiplex PCR, and TCRdb kept only the in-frame ones, dropping some. The sample includes tens of thousands of clones, approximately 80% of them seen just once. The sample consisted of PBMCs, taken before ibrutinib treatment. All receptors come from a human donor with chronic lymphocytic leukemia.

V and J are TRBV5-4 and TRBJ2-5; no reliable D call. CDR1 is SGHNT and CDR2 is YYREEE in the germline V gene (reference sequence). The CDR3 is 13 residues long. V lost 2 bases to trimming and J lost 1 base, with 6 bases between them. This CDR3 is CASSFHGQETQYF. DNA of the CDR3: TGTGCCAGCAGCTTTCACGGCCAAGAGACCCAGTACTTC.

This chain links TRBV28 with TRBJ1-3; D remains ambiguous. Germline V gives CDR1 MDHEN, CDR2 SYDVKM. The CDR3 consists of 15 residues. V was shortened by 2 bases and J by 4 bases, with 12 bases between the two germline ends. CDR3 sequence: CASSLRSLMGNTIYF. DNA for the CDR3: TGTGCCAGCAGTTTACGCTCATTAATGGGAAACACCATATATTTT.

On this clone itself: Other DNA sequences in the sample encode the same CDR3. This chain connects TRBV14 to TRBJ2-7; perhaps D is TRBD1 or TRBD2 (6 bases each). V gave up 0 bases and J gave up 4 bases, with 13 bases separating them. This CDR3 has 15 amino acids. CDR1 and CDR2 from the germline V gene are SGHDN and FVKESK. The CDR3 here is CASSQEEGVGYEQYF. The CDR3, as DNA: TGTGCCAGCAGCCAAGAGGAGGGGGTGGGGTACGAGCAGTACTTC.

This chain uses TRBV4-1 with TRBJ2-1; TRBD2 is a possible D gene (6 bases). The CDR3 has 16 residues. In germline, CDR1 is MGHRA, CDR2 YSYEKL. V was pared by 0 bases and J by 5 bases, with 14 bases between. The CDR3 protein is CASSQERGGGHNEQFF. In DNA, the CDR3 is TGCGCCAGCAGCCAAGAGAGGGGAGGTGGGCACAATGAGCAGTTCTTC.

This clone was picked up one time. The chain links TRBV5-4 to TRBJ2-5; 7 bases agree with TRBD1. The ends lost 6 bases at V and 4 bases at J; junction bases unmatched: 6. The germline V gene has CDR1 SGHNT and CDR2 YYREEE (reference sequence). CDR3 length: 13 amino acids. This chain's CDR3 is CASINNRGETQYF. CDR3 nucleotides: TGTGCCAGCATCAACAACAGGGGAGAGACCCAGTACTTC. Looking up the rest from reference TRBV5-4 and TRBJ2-5 gives the full variable domain: ETGVTQSPTHLIKTRGQQVTLRCSSQSGHNTVSWYQQALGQGPQFIFQYYREEENGRGNFPPRFSGLQFPNYSSELNVNALELDDSALYLCASINNRGETQYFGPGTRLLVL.

The chain employs TRBV18 and TRBJ2-7, with a weak D call TRBD2 (5 bases). The V end was cut by 4 bases, the J end by 0 bases, with 10 bases between. Germline lookup yields CDR1 KGHSH and CDR2 LQKENI. The CDR3 runs to 14 residues. CDR3 nucleotides: TGTGCCAGCTCACTCGCGGGTTACTCCTACGAGCAGTACTTC. Translated, it gives CASSLAGYSYEQYF. The full variable domain, with the rest looked up from reference TRBV18 and TRBJ2-7, is NAGVMQNPRHLVRRRGQEARLRCSPMKGHSHVYWYRQLPEEGLKFMVYLQKENIIDESGMPKERFSAEFPKEGPSILRIQQVVRGDSAAYFCASSLAGYSYEQYFGPGTRLTVT.

Within the sample, this clone is large. The chain is built from TRBV30 and TRBJ2-2, with 7 bases matching TRBD2. The germline V gene encodes CDR1 GTSNPN and CDR2 SVGIG (reference sequence). The CDR3 runs 15 residues. The V gene end was trimmed by 3 bases and the J gene end by 4 bases; junction bases not matched to a gene: 8. CDR3 nucleotide sequence: TGTGCCTGGAGCGCTCCGGGACTAAGCACCGGGGAGCTGTTTTTT. Translated: CAWSAPGLSTGELFF.

The chain couples TRBV18 to TRBJ1-5; no firm D call. The CDR3 length is 15 residues. From germline, CDR1 is KGHSH and CDR2 LQKENI. The V end was cut by 3 bases, the J end by 0 bases, with 9 bases between. CDR3 DNA: TGTGCCAGCTCACCTAACACCAATAGCAATCAGCCCCAGCATTTT. Translation: CASSPNTNSNQPQHF. Full variable domain (missing parts from reference TRBV18 and TRBJ1-5): NAGVMQNPRHLVRRRGQEARLRCSPMKGHSHVYWYRQLPEEGLKFMVYLQKENIIDESGMPKERFSAEFPKEGPSILRIQQVVRGDSAAYFCASSPNTNSNQPQHFGDGTRLSIL.

This chain joins TRBV14 and TRBJ2-7, with 8 bases that match TRBD2. V shed 0 bases, J shed 6 bases, and the junction held 10 bases outside the gene matches. Germline CDR1 is SGHDN and CDR2 is FVKESK. This CDR3 is 16 amino acids long. This CDR3 is CASSQDLLAARSEQYF. CDR3 nucleotides: TGTGCCAGCAGCCAAGATCTACTAGCGGCTAGGTCCGAGCAGTACTTC.

The gene calls are TRBV5-4 and TRBJ2-7; 8 bases agree with TRBD1. Trimming took 4 bases from V and 6 from J; bases not matched to a gene: 6. Per the germline V gene, CDR1 is SGHNT and CDR2 is YYREEE (reference sequence). This CDR3 has 13 amino acids. The chain's CDR3 is CASSHGQGGEQYF. The CDR3 DNA follows: TGTGCCAGCAGCCACGGACAGGGAGGCGAGCAGTACTTC.

This chain connects TRBV19 to TRBJ2-1; 13 bases match TRBD2. The junction had 12 bases not matched to a gene; V was cut back by 5 bases and J by 2 bases. This CDR3 region has 19 residues. Per the germline V gene, CDR1 is LNHDA and CDR2 is SQIVND (reference sequence). The CDR3 loop reads CASSVRGLAGFLAYNEQFF. DNA for the CDR3: TGTGCCAGTAGTGTTAGGGGACTAGCGGGATTTCTAGCCTACAATGAGCAGTTCTTC. Complete variable domain (other parts from reference TRBV19 and TRBJ2-1): DGGITQSPKYLFRKEGQNVTLSCEQNLNHDAMYWYRQDPGQGLRLIYYSQIVNDFQKGDIAEGYSVSREKKESFPLTVTSAQKNPTAFYLCASSVRGLAGFLAYNEQFFGPGTRLTVL.

V is TRBV7-2 and J is TRBJ1-3; D gene ambiguous. This CDR3 is built from 14 residues. V dropped 1 base and J dropped 8 bases, with 12 bases sitting between them. Germline V gives CDR1 SGHTA, CDR2 FQGNSA. The CDR3: CASSLVTGRDTIYF. CDR3 nucleotide sequence: TGTGCCAGCAGCTTAGTAACTGGGAGGGACACCATATATTTT. Full variable domain (missing parts from reference TRBV7-2 and TRBJ1-3): GAGVSQSPSNKVTEKGKDVELRCDPISGHTALYWYRQSLGQGLEFLIYFQGNSAPDKSGLPSDRFSAERTGGSVSTLTIQRTQQEDSAVYLCASSLVTGRDTIYFGEGSWLTVV.

The chain combines TRBV2 with TRBJ2-7; D not resolved. The V end lost 1 base, the J end lost 6 bases, and 10 bases lay between the germline ends. This CDR3 has 13 amino acids. Per the germline V gene, CDR1 is SNHLY and CDR2 is FYNNEI. The CDR3 region has the DNA TGTGCCAGCAGTGAAGGCCCCTCAGCCGAGCAGTACTTC. It translates to CASSEGPSAEQYF.

This chain joins TRBV11-2 and TRBJ2-5; either TRBD1 or TRBD2 may supply D (5 bases each). Germline V gene sequence: CDR1 SGHAT, CDR2 FQNNGV. The length of the CDR3 is 14 residues. V lost 3 bases and J lost 5, with 13 bases in between. CDR3 residues: CASSFGTAAETQYF. Here the CDR3 DNA reads TGTGCCAGCAGCTTCGGGACCGCTGCGGAGACCCAGTACTTC.

The chain joins TRBV19 to TRBJ1-5, with D uncertain. Trimming stripped 1 base from V and 3 bases from J, with 13 bases between. Germline lookup yields CDR1 LNHDA and CDR2 SQIVND (reference sequence). CDR3 size: 16 residues. CDR3 amino acids: CASSIVGAGSNQPQHF. The CDR3 bases are TGTGCCAGTAGTATAGTAGGAGCAGGTTCCAATCAGCCCCAGCATTTT.

CDR3 region: CASSLSGSASGANVLTF. CDR3 nucleotides: TGTGCCAGCAGTTTATCGGGTAGCGCCTCTGGGGCCAACGTCCTGACTTTC. The gene calls are TRBV28 and TRBJ2-6; D possibly corresponds to TRBD2 (5 bases). This CDR3 has 17 amino acids. Per the germline V gene, CDR1 is MDHEN and CDR2 is SYDVKM. Trimming pared 1 base from V and 0 bases from J, leaving 10 bases between.

The CDR3 protein is CASSSQSTVTEAFF. CDR3 nucleotide sequence: TGTGCCAGCAGCTCCCAATCGACAGTAACTGAAGCTTTCTTT. The chain has TRBV5-4 and TRBJ1-1, with a possible D match to TRBD1 (5 bases). Per germline, CDR1 SGHNT and CDR2 YYREEE (reference sequence). The CDR3 has 14 amino acids. V was pared by 3 bases and J by 5 bases, with 14 bases between.

The rearrangement links TRBV19 to TRBJ2-5; either TRBD1 or TRBD2 may supply D (5 bases each). This CDR3 is 15 amino acids long. V was pared by 3 bases and J by 7 bases, with 18 bases between. CDR1 LNHDA and CDR2 SQIVND come from the germline V gene (reference sequence). CDR3 loop: CASSMRGISCATQYF. CDR3 in DNA: TGTGCCAGTAGTATGAGGGGTATTAGTTGCGCGACCCAGTACTTC.

CDR3 amino acids: CASSPPGVSYEQYF. CDR3 DNA sequence: TGTGCCAGCTCCCCCCCGGGGGTGTCCTACGAGCAGTACTTC. V is TRBV18 and J is TRBJ2-7; possible D gene TRBD2, 6 bases. V dropped 6 bases and J dropped 1 base, with 13 bases sitting between them. The CDR3 runs to 14 residues. The germline CDR1 and CDR2 sequences are KGHSH and LQKENI.